This T cell receptor beta chain was sequenced during a study of T cells in Graves' hyperthyroidism and ophthalmopathy (dated by TCRdb to the late 2010s). Broadly, across the study: Peripheral blood samples were taken at the time of initial diagnosis, prior to any treatment. A discovery cohort of approximately 97 patients, 43 with Graves' ophthalmopathy and about 58 with stable Graves' hyperthyroidism, was used to find distinguishing TCR V-J signatures. Prospective prediction of ophthalmopathy was tested in an independent validation cohort of 18 to 20 hyperthyroidism patients and approximately 17 patients who later progressed to ophthalmopathy. For training and testing, the 100 or so patients in the discovery cohort were randomly divided in a 7:3 ratio. The study also compared thyroid tissue and blood T-cell repertoires from a handful of Graves' hyperthyroidism patients. After blood sampling, hyperthyroidism patients were treated with methimazole at a starting dose of 30 mg daily, and ophthalmopathy patients were treated with high-dose intravenous methylprednisolone. TCR Vbeta CDR3 sequencing of approximately 140 peripheral blood samples (43 ophthalmopathy, 75 to 85 hyperthyroidism and approximately 17 progressor patients) is reported in the paper.

Amplification of TCR beta CDR3 regions was carried out from RNA transcripts. For the first round of RT-PCR on the TCR CDR3, the HTBI primer set was used together with the Qiagen OneStep RT-PCR kit. Libraries were constructed in a second round of multiplex PCR, after which size selection and purification were performed. Paired-end sequencing of the libraries was performed with 100 bp reads on an Illumina HiSeq2000. In the authors' own workflow: Raw data were processed with SOAPnuke, discarding reads with adapters, uncalled bases, mean Phred below 15, or no exact constant-primer or identifier match. High-quality paired reads were merged with COPE v1.2.5, and unique nucleotide sequences were defined as clonotypes. MiTCR v1.1 was used to align the clonotypes against IMGT TRBV, TRBD and TRBJ reference segments. Analysis was restricted to V-J combinations with a frequency above 0.0001, which covered over 98% of repertoires. A TCS score was defined as the ratio of F50 (clonal expansion) to E x V (chaos), with BLOSUM62-based TCRdist applied between CDR3 peptides within each V-J. Welch's t-statistics and random forest reduced 514 V-J features to about 12, which were used in a naive Bayes classifier (R e1071). Thyroid-blood repertoire similarity was quantified with the Morisita-Horn index. TCRdb cleaned the public reads at Q25 with fastp, built clones with MiXCR and kept in-frame beta chains. When rows share a CDR3 protein, they turn into one entry using the most common DNA and genes. The V and J calls were not made by the authors but by TCRdb's processing. Here the sample has around 720,000 distinct CDR3 sequences; just over 35% occur a single time. The ten largest make up roughly 30% of the sample.

The CDR3 measures 12 amino acids from cysteine to phenylalanine. The CDR3 DNA has 36 bases and is translated from base 1. The germline V gene specifies MGHRA as CDR1 and YSYEKL as CDR2. V loses 2 bases of germline sequence and J loses 5 bases, and the interval between the two ends is 1 base. What the work shows at the level of the full study, not this receptor alone: No statistical method was used to fix the sample size in advance, and group allocation was not hidden from the investigators. Most expanded thyroid clonotypes (frequency above 0.001) were also found in blood, which suggests that blood repertoires may mirror thyroid immune responses. In validation, progression to ophthalmopathy was predicted by the model with nearly 71% sensitivity and 72.22% specificity, a median of approximately 6.5 months before onset. A model built on a 13 V-J signature distinguished ophthalmopathy from stable hyperthyroidism, reaching around 90% sensitivity and around 81% specificity in cross-validation and 80%/75% in testing.

Stable Graves' hyperthyroidism was defined as the absence of progression to ophthalmopathy over 18 months of follow-up. The hyperthyroidism patients were between 18 and 65 years old and newly diagnosed, with a disease duration of less than 2 months. Patients with uncontrolled infections, other autoimmune diseases, pregnancy or lactation were excluded. Diagnoses relied on clinical symptoms, serum thyroxine and TRAb, thyroid ultrasound and orbital computed tomography. PBMCs were separated from around 9.1 ml of fresh peripheral blood using Ficoll-Paque density gradient centrifugation. Total RNA was extracted with Trizol reagent, and quality was checked on an Agilent 2100 Bioanalyzer. The table lists this clonotype with many counts. Its antigen has not been determined. Base-call qualities are not available, and no considerably larger clone is one nucleotide away.

Recombination joined TRBV4-1 with TRBJ1-6, with the D gene too uncertain to name. Sequencing was performed on blood. The TCR comes from a woman in her thirties or forties with Graves' hyperthyroidism. The DNA sequence is TGCGCCAGCAGCCAAAATAATTCACCCCTCCACTTT. It encodes CASSQNNSPLHF.